Each of the 2 T cell receptor beta chains below was sequenced from the same sample in a study of blood T cell repertoires in COVID-19. Only in-frame clones appear in the TCRdb table, and some are missing; sequencing was by immunoSEQ multiplex PCR. This table has fewer than 350,000 clones, 81% appearing once. The sample comprised peripheral blood. These receptors originate from a woman aged 55-75 years with active or convalescent COVID-19.

This rearrangement joins TRBV6-5 to TRBJ1-1, with a tentative D call TRBD1 (6 bases). Germline CDR1 and CDR2: MNHEY and SVGAGI. Trimming took off 6 bases at V and 1 base at J, with 15 bases between the two ends. The CDR3 runs to 15 residues. Written as DNA, the CDR3 is TGTGCCAGCAGACTGTGGGGGCAAACGAACACTGAAGCTTTCTTT. Encoded protein: CASRLWGQTNTEAFF.

The chain uses TRBV29-1 and TRBJ1-3; 8 nucleotides agree with TRBD1. This CDR3 has 13 residues. Germline V gives CDR1 SQVTM, CDR2 ANQGSEA. The V segment lost 4 bases and the J segment 4 bases; nucleotides outside the gene matches: 3. The CDR3 sequence is CSVATGVGNTIYF. The CDR3 DNA reads as TGCAGCGTTGCGACAGGGGTAGGAAACACCATATATTTT.